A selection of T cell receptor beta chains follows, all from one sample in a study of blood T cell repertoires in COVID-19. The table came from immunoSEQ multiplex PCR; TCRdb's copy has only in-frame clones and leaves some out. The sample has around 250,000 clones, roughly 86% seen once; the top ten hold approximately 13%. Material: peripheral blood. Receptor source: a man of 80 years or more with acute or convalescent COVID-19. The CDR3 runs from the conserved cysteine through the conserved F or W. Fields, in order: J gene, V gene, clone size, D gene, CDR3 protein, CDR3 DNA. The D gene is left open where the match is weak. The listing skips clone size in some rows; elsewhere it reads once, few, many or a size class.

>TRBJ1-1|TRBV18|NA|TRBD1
CASSQDRGNTEAFF
TGTGCCAGCTCCCAGGACAGGGGGAACACTGAAGCTTTCTTT
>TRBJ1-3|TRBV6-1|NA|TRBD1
CASSEGQGLAIYF
TGTGCCAGCAGTGAGGGACAGGGCTTGGCCATATATTTT
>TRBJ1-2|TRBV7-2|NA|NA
CASSLGQGSGYTF
TGTGCCAGCAGCTTAGGGCAGGGGAGTGGCTACACCTTC
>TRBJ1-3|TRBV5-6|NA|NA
CASSAYTGVAGNTIYF
TGTGCCAGCAGCGCTTACACGGGGGTAGCCGGAAACACCATATATTTT
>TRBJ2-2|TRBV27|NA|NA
CASSPGYTGELFF
TGTGCCAGCAGTCCAGGCTACACCGGGGAGCTGTTTTTT
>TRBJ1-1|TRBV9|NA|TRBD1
CASSVRPGQTMNTEAFF
TGTGCCAGCAGCGTCCGACCGGGACAGACGATGAACACTGAAGCTTTCTTT
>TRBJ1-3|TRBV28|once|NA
CASTPGGSGNTIYF
TGTGCCAGCACCCCCGGGGGGTCTGGAAACACCATATATTTT
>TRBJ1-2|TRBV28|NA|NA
CASSLVDSNYGYTF
TGTGCCAGCAGTTTAGTGGACTCCAACTATGGCTACACCTTC
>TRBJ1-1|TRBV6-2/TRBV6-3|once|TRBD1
CASSPYGQGNTEAFF
TGTGCCAGCAGCCCCTACGGACAGGGGAACACTGAAGCTTTCTTT
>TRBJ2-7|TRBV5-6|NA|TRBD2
CASSNLPGLTYEQYF
TGTGCCAGCAGTAATCTTCCGGGACTAACCTACGAGCAGTACTTC
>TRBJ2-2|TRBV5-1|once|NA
CASSLGPGNTGELFF
TGCGCCAGCAGCTTGGGCCCCGGGAACACCGGGGAGCTGTTTTTT
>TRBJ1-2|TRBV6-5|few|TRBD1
CASTTGVRFYGYTF
TGTGCCAGCACCACAGGGGTTCGGTTCTATGGCTACACCTTC
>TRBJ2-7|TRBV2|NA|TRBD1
CASSAVGTGLHEQYF
TGTGCCAGCAGCGCCGTCGGGACAGGGTTGCACGAGCAGTACTTC
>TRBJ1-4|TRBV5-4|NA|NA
CASSSGTTNEKLFF
TGTGCCAGCAGCTCCGGGACAACTAATGAAAAACTGTTTTTT
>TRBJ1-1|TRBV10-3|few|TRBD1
CAISFEGGGVNTEAFF
TGTGCCATCAGTTTCGAAGGGGGCGGGGTGAACACTGAAGCTTTCTTT
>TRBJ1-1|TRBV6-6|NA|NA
CASERATEAFF
TGTGCCAGCGAGAGGGCCACTGAAGCTTTCTTT
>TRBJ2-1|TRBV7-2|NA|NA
CASSIGGPEAFF
TGTGCCAGCAGCATAGGGGGGCCTGAAGCGTTCTTC
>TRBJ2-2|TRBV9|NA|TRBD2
CASSPPQRGGTGELFF
TGTGCCAGCAGCCCTCCGCAGCGCGGGGGGACCGGGGAGCTGTTTTTT
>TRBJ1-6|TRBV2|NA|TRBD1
CATDFRDSNSPLHF
TGTGCCACTGACTTCCGGGACAGCAATTCACCCCTCCACTTT
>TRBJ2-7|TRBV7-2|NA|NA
CASSFQKTAGMQYF
TGTGCCAGCAGCTTCCAAAAGACAGCAGGTATGCAGTACTTC
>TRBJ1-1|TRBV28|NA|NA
CASTPPFDSEAFF
TGTGCCAGCACTCCCCCCTTTGACAGCGAAGCTTTCTTT
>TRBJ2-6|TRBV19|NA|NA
CASSVASGANVLTF
TGTGCCAGTAGTGTGGCTTCTGGGGCCAACGTCCTGACTTTC
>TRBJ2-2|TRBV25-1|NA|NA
CASRVTNTGELFF
TGTGCCAGCAGGGTTACAAACACCGGGGAGCTGTTTTTT
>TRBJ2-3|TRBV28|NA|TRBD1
CASSSPPGTGFFTDTQYF
TGTGCCAGCAGTAGCCCCCCGGGGACAGGGTTTTTCACAGATACGCAGTATTTT
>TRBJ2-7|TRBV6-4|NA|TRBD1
CASSVGQGAREQYF
TGTGCCAGCAGTGTAGGGCAGGGGGCAAGGGAGCAGTACTTC
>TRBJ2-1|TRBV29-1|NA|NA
CSVESKGGQLYNEQFF
TGCAGCGTTGAATCAAAAGGGGGTCAACTCTACAATGAGCAGTTCTTC
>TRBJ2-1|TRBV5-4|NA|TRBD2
CASSLVGSGRTGEQFF
TGTGCCAGCAGCTTGGTTGGTAGCGGGAGAACTGGAGAGCAGTTCTTC
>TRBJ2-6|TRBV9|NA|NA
CASSVHSGANVLTF
TGTGCCAGCAGCGTTCACTCTGGGGCCAACGTCCTGACTTTC
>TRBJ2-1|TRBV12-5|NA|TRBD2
CASGPGGAGDYNEQFF
TGTGCTAGTGGTCCCGGAGGTGCGGGGGACTACAATGAGCAGTTCTTC
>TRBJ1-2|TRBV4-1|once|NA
CASSQSGFYGYTF
TGCGCCAGCAGCCAATCCGGGTTCTATGGCTACACCTTC
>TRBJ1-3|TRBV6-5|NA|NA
CASRPPGVSGNTIYF
TGTGCCAGCAGACCTCCAGGGGTCTCTGGAAACACCATATATTTT
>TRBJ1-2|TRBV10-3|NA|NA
CAINSLDRNGYTF
TGTGCCATCAACAGCCTTGACCGGAATGGCTACACCTTC
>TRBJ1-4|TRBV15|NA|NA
CATSRDLGGISEKLFF
TGTGCCACCAGCAGAGACCTAGGGGGTATAAGTGAAAAACTGTTTTTT
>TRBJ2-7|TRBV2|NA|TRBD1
CANHVWGQGDEQYF
TGTGCCAACCATGTGTGGGGACAGGGAGACGAGCAGTACTTC
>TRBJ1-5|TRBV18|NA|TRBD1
CASSRDRGGDQPQHF
TGTGCCAGCTCACGGGACAGGGGAGGTGATCAGCCCCAGCATTTT
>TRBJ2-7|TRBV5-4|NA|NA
CASSYGLSYEQYF
TGTGCCAGCAGCTACGGTCTCTCCTACGAGCAGTACTTC
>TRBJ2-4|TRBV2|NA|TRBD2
CASSERRVSGAGNIQYF
TGTGCCAGCAGTGAAAGACGTGTTAGCGGGGCTGGAAACATTCAGTACTTC
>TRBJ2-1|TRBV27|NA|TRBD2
CASSYTGLAGAASYNEQFF
TGTGCCAGCAGTTATACGGGACTAGCGGGGGCCGCCTCCTACAATGAGCAGTTCTTC
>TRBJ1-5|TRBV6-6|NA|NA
CASSSGGASNQPQHF
TGTGCCAGCAGTTCCGGGGGGGCTAGCAATCAGCCCCAGCATTTT
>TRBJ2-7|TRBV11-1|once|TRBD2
CASSLTAGDYEQYF
TGTGCCAGCAGCTTAACGGCGGGGGACTACGAGCAGTACTTC
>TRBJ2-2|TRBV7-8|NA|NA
CASSPLANTGELFF
TGTGCCAGCAGCCCCCTCGCGAACACCGGGGAGCTGTTTTTT
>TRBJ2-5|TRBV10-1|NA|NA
CASSGPTVQETQYF
TGCGCCAGCAGTGGTCCGACAGTCCAGGAGACCCAGTACTTC
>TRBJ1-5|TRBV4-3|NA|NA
CASSQALQGSQHF
TGCGCCAGCAGCCAAGCGCTACAGGGTTCCCAGCATTTT
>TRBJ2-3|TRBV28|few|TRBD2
CASSRAGVTDTQYF
TGTGCCAGCAGTCGTGCGGGGGTCACAGATACGCAGTATTTT
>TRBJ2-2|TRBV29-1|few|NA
CSVHLPGSAGELFF
TGCAGCGTTCACTTACCGGGATCGGCCGGGGAGCTGTTTTTT
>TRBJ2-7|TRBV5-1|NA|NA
CASSKEDEQYF
TGCGCCAGCAGCAAGGAGGACGAGCAGTACTTC
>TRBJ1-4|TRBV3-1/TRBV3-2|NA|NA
CASSQTNEKLFF
TGTGCCAGCAGCCAAACAAATGAAAAACTGTTTTTT
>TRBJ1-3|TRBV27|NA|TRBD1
CASSSLAATTGRSGNTIYF
TGTGCCAGCAGTTCCCTTGCCGCCACGACAGGGCGCTCTGGAAACACCATATATTTT